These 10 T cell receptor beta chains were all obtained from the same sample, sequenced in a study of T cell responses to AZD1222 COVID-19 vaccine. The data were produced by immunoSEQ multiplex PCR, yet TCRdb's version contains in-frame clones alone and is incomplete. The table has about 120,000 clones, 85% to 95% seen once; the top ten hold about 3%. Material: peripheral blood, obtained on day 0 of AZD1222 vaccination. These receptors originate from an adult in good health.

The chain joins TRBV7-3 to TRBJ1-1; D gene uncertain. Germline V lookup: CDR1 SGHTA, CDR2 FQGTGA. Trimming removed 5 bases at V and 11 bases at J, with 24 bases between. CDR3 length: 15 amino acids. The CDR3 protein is CASSPKGQEYSPAFF. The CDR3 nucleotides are TGTGCCAGCAGCCCCAAAGGGCAGGAGTATAGTCCGGCTTTCTTT.

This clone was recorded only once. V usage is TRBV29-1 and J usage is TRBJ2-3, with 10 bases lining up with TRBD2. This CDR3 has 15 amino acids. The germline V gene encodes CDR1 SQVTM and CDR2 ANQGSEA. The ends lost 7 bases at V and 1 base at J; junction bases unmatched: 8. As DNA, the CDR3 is TGCAGCGCCCTAGGGGGGACTAGCGGCACAGATACGCAGTATTTT. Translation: CSALGGTSGTDTQYF.

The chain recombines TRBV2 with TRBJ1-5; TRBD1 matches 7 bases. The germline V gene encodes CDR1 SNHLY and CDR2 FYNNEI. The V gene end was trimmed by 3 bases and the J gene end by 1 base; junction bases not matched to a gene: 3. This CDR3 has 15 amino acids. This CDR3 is CASSEQGVSNQPQHF. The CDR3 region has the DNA TGTGCCAGCAGTGAGCAGGGGGTAAGCAATCAGCCCCAGCATTTT.

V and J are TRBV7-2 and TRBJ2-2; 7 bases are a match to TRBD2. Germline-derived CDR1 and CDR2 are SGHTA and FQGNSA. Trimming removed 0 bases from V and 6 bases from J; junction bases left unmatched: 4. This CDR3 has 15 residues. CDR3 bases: TGTGCCAGCAGCTTAGCGGGACTACCATCCGGGGAGCTGTTTTTT. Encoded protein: CASSLAGLPSGELFF.

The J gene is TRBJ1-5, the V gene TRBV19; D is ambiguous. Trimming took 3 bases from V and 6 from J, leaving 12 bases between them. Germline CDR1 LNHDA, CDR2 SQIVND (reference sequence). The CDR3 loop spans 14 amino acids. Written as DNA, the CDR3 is TGTGCCAGTAGTATCGAGACCCGGGGTCAGCCCCAGCATTTT. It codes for CASSIETRGQPQHF.

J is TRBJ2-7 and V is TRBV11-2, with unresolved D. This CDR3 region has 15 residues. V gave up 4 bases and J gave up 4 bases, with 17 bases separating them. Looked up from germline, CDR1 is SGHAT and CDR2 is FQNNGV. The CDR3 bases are TGTGCCAGCAGCTCCTCCCCACGGCAACCTTACGAGCAGTACTTC. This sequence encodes CASSSSPRQPYEQYF. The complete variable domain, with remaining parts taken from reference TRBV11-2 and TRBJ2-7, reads EAGVAQSPRYKIIEKRQSVAFWCNPISGHATLYWYQQILGQGPKLLIQFQNNGVVDDSQLPKDRFSAERLKGVDSTLKIQPAKLEDSAVYLCASSSSPRQPYEQYFGPGTRLTVT.

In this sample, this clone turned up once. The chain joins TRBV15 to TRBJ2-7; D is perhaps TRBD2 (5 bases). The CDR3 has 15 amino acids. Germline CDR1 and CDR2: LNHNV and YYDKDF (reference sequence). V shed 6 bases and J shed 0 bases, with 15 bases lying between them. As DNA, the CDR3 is TGTGCCACCAGTCTTTTCCGGGAAGCCTCCTACGAGCAGTACTTC. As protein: CATSLFREASYEQYF.

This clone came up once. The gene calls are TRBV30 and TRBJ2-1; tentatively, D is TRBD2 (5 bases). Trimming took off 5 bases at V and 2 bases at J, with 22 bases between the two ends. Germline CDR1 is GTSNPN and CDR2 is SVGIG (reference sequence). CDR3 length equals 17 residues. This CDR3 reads CAWDRKRGPGTYNEQFF. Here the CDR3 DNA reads TGTGCCTGGGATCGAAAGAGAGGGCCGGGTACCTACAATGAGCAGTTCTTC.

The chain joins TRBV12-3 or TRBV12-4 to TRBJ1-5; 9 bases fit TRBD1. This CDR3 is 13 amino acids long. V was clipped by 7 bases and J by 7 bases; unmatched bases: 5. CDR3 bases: TGTGCCAGCACTTCGACAGGGGGACAGCCCCAGCATTTT. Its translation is CASTSTGGQPQHF.

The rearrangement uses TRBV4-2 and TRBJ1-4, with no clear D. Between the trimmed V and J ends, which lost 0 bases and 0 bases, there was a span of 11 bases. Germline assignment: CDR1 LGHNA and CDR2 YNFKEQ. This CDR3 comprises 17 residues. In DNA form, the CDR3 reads TGTGCCAGCAGCCAAGATCTTATGGGAGCAACTAATGAAAAACTGTTTTTT. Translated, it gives CASSQDLMGATNEKLFF.